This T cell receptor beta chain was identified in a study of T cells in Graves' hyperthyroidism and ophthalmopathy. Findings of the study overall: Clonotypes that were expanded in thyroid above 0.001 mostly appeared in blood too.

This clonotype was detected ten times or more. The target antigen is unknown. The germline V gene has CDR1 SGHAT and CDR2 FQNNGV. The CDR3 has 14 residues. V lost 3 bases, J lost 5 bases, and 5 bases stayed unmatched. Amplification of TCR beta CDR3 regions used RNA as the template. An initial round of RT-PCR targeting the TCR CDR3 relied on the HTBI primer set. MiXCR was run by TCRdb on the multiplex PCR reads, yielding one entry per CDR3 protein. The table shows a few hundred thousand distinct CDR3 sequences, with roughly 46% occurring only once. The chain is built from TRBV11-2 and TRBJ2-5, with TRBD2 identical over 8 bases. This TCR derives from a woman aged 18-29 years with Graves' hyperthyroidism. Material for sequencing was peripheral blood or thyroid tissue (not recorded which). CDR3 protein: CASSFGTRYETQYF. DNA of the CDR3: TGTGCCAGCAGCTTCGGGACTAGATACGAGACCCAGTACTTC. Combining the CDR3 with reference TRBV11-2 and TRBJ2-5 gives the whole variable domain EAGVAQSPRYKIIEKRQSVAFWCNPISGHATLYWYQQILGQGPKLLIQFQNNGVVDDSQLPKDRFSAERLKGVDSTLKIQPAKLEDSAVYLCASSFGTRYETQYFGPGTRLLVL.